These T cell receptor beta chains were read from a single sample in a study of long-term antiretroviral therapy in people with HIV. Data came from immunoSEQ multiplex PCR; TCRdb stores just in-frame clones and leaves some out. The data show over 10,000 clones, roughly 79% seen once. The sequences come from unsorted PBMCs, collected 0.8 years before starting antiretroviral therapy. All receptors come from a woman between 40 and 55 years old with HIV. The CDR3 runs from the conserved cysteine through the conserved F or W. D genes are given only for firm matches. The listing skips clone size in some rows; elsewhere it reads once, few, many or a size class.

.	TRBV28	.	TRBJ1-5	CASSFGPVTSNQPQHF	TGTGCCAGCAGTTTCGGCCCAGTGACTAGCAATCAGCCCCAGCATTTT
.	TRBV2	.	TRBJ1-2	CASSVSGSGGYTF	TGTGCCAGCAGTGTGTCAGGGTCGGGGGGCTACACCTTC
once	TRBV4-2	.	TRBJ2-5	CASSQEMGRTGETQYF	TGTGCCAGCAGCCAAGAGATGGGACGTACGGGGGAGACCCAGTACTTC
once	TRBV11-2	.	TRBJ2-7	CASSRWDVRTYEQYF	TGTGCCAGCAGCCGTTGGGACGTAAGGACCTACGAGCAGTACTTC
.	TRBV27	.	TRBJ1-5	CASSLGALSSQPQHF	TGTGCCAGCAGTTTAGGGGCCCTCTCTTCTCAGCCCCAGCATTTT
.	TRBV27	.	TRBJ2-2	CASKDGGAANTGELFF	TGTGCCAGCAAGGATGGGGGGGCCGCGAACACCGGGGAGCTGTTTTTT
.	TRBV19	TRBD2	TRBJ2-1	CASSFGPSGFYNEQFF	TGTGCCAGTAGCTTCGGGCCTAGCGGATTCTACAATGAGCAGTTCTTC
.	TRBV6-1	.	TRBJ2-2	CASSELVGLAGELFF	TGTGCCAGCAGTGAATTAGTAGGGCTAGCCGGGGAGCTGTTTTTT
.	TRBV27	.	TRBJ1-5	CASSLAVGPQPQHF	TGTGCCAGCAGTTTAGCGGTGGGTCCCCAGCCCCAGCATTTT
medium-sized	TRBV11-2	TRBD2	TRBJ2-5	CASSLDLSGSGETQYF	TGTGCCAGCAGCTTAGATTTAAGCGGGAGTGGAGAGACCCAGTACTTC
.	TRBV6-6	.	TRBJ1-2	CASIGASGYGYTF	TGTGCCAGCATAGGGGCCTCCGGCTATGGCTACACCTTC
.	TRBV7-9	TRBD2	TRBJ2-1	CASSPRLAGSSYNEQFF	TGTGCCAGCAGCCCTCGACTAGCGGGAAGTTCCTACAATGAGCAGTTCTTC
few	TRBV5-6	.	TRBJ2-2	CASSFRGELFF	TGTGCCAGCAGCTTTAGAGGGGAGCTGTTTTTT
.	TRBV7-5	.	TRBJ2-5	CVRSYHGEEETQYF	TGTGTCAGAAGCTACCACGGGGAGGAAGAGACCCAGTACTTC
.	TRBV13	.	TRBJ1-1	CASSLGQGRMNTEAFF	TGTGCCAGCAGCTTAGGACAGGGTAGGATGAACACTGAAGCTTTCTTT
few	TRBV19	TRBD2	TRBJ2-1	CASSEGLAGGPNDFEQFF	TGTGCCAGTAGTGAGGGACTAGCGGGAGGACCAAACGACTTTGAGCAGTTCTTC
once	TRBV6-5	.	TRBJ2-7	CASRGQGHEQYF	TGTGCCAGCAGAGGTCAGGGCCACGAGCAGTACTTC
large	TRBV5-1	TRBD2	TRBJ2-7	CASSVAGGVYEQYF	TGCGCCAGCAGTGTAGCGGGAGGTGTGTACGAGCAGTACTTC
.	TRBV5-4	TRBD2	TRBJ2-1	CASSRGTSGRAYNEQFF	TGTGCCAGCAGCCGGGGGACTAGCGGGAGGGCCTACAATGAGCAGTTCTTC
.	TRBV2	.	TRBJ1-1	CASNRQLNTEAFF	TGTGCCAGCAATCGGCAGCTGAACACTGAAGCTTTCTTT
.	TRBV4-1	TRBD2	TRBJ2-3	CASSQPRGGGADTQYF	TGCGCCAGCAGCCAACCGCGGGGGGGAGGCGCAGATACGCAGTATTTT
once	TRBV6-5	.	TRBJ1-4	CASSHTRTAEKLFF	TGTGCCAGCAGTCATACTCGGACAGCTGAAAAACTGTTTTTT
few	TRBV29-1	.	TRBJ2-2	CSARVDTGELFF	TGCAGCGCCCGAGTGGACACCGGGGAGCTGTTTTTT
.	TRBV5-6	TRBD1	TRBJ2-7	CASSITGTAHEQYF	TGTGCCAGCAGCATTACCGGGACAGCCCACGAGCAGTACTTC
.	TRBV18	TRBD1	TRBJ1-1	CASSPIAGGTEAFF	TGTGCCAGCTCACCCATCGCAGGGGGAACTGAAGCTTTCTTT
once	TRBV7-2	.	TRBJ1-1	CASSPRGAAEAFF	TGTGCCAGCAGTCCTCGAGGGGCGGCTGAAGCTTTCTTT
once	TRBV7-9	.	TRBJ1-2	CASSASDGYTF	TGTGCCAGCAGCGCCTCAGATGGCTACACCTTC
.	TRBV2	TRBD1	TRBJ2-7	CAGGTGIYEQYF	TGTGCCGGAGGGACAGGGATTTACGAGCAGTACTTC
.	TRBV5-6	.	TRBJ2-7	CASSKTDRVRYEQYF	TGTGCCAGCAGCAAGACAGACCGTGTCCGCTACGAGCAGTACTTC
.	TRBV10-3	TRBD2	TRBJ2-2	CAISGTSGRATGELFF	TGTGCCATCAGTGGGACTAGCGGGAGGGCCACCGGGGAGCTGTTTTTT
.	TRBV7-9	.	TRBJ1-2	CASSLSLGAYGYTF	TGTGCCAGCAGCTTATCCCTAGGGGCTTATGGCTACACCTTC
.	TRBV13	.	TRBJ2-1	CASSLASVYNEQFF	TGTGCCAGCAGCTTGGCTAGCGTCTACAATGAGCAGTTCTTC
.	TRBV7-9	.	TRBJ1-4	CASSFTATNEKLFF	TGTGCCAGCAGCTTTACTGCAACTAATGAAAAACTGTTTTTT
.	TRBV5-4	TRBD1	TRBJ2-6	CASRPGQGAEGANVLTF	TGTGCCAGCAGACCCGGACAGGGGGCGGAGGGGGCCAACGTCCTGACTTTC
once	TRBV29-1	.	TRBJ1-3	CSVMSAGARGNTIYF	TGCAGCGTCATGTCGGCGGGGGCGCGGGGAAACACCATATATTTT
once	TRBV6-5	.	TRBJ2-7	CASGNLALYEQYF	TGTGCCAGCGGGAATCTAGCTCTCTACGAGCAGTACTTC
.	TRBV6-6	.	TRBJ1-6	CASVAYLNSPLHF	TGTGCCAGCGTAGCCTACCTTAATTCACCCCTCCACTTT
.	TRBV2	TRBD1	TRBJ2-7	CASSPQRTGGNEQYF	TGTGCCAGCAGCCCCCAGCGGACAGGGGGCAACGAGCAGTACTTC
.	TRBV11-3	.	TRBJ1-1	CASSKNRVTEAFF	TGTGCCAGCAGCAAAAACAGGGTCACTGAAGCTTTCTTT
.	TRBV12-5	TRBD2	TRBJ2-7	CASGLEGGTNNEQYF	TGTGCTAGTGGTTTGGAAGGCGGGACTAATAACGAGCAGTACTTC
few	TRBV4-2	.	TRBJ1-5	CASSQDLGGLGQPQHF	TGTGCCAGCAGCCAAGATCTCGGGGGGCTGGGTCAGCCCCAGCATTTT
.	TRBV28	TRBD2	TRBJ2-7	CASSASGTYHEQYF	TGTGCCAGCAGCGCTAGCGGGACCTACCACGAGCAGTACTTC
.	TRBV7-2	.	TRBJ1-5	CASSARGQPQHF	TGTGCCAGCAGCGCCCGGGGGCAGCCCCAGCATTTT
once	TRBV6-5	.	TRBJ2-5	CASSRFVAGQETQYF	TGTGCCAGCAGCCGCTTCGTGGCAGGCCAAGAGACCCAGTACTTC
.	TRBV6-5	.	TRBJ2-5	CACHIGGNQETQYF	TGTGCCTGCCACATCGGGGGAAACCAAGAGACCCAGTACTTC
.	TRBV7-2	.	TRBJ2-7	CASSPVAGGTYEQYF	TGTGCCAGCAGCCCCGTGGCCGGCGGAACCTACGAGCAGTACTTC
few	TRBV7-8	.	TRBJ1-1	CASSLDIRVNTEAFF	TGTGCCAGCAGCTTAGACATCAGGGTGAACACTGAAGCTTTCTTT
.	TRBV28	.	TRBJ2-5	CASSPDWASLQTQYF	TGTGCCAGCAGCCCCGATTGGGCTAGCTTACAGACCCAGTACTTC
.	TRBV29-1	TRBD1	TRBJ1-2	CSVDGQGPHGYTF	TGCAGCGTTGATGGACAGGGACCCCATGGCTACACCTTC
few	TRBV6-1	.	TRBJ2-7	CASSEMGGYQYF	TGTGCCAGCAGTGAGATGGGGGGATATCAGTACTTC
.	TRBV28	.	TRBJ1-2	CASSFSGTQIFYGYTF	TGTGCCAGCAGTTTTTCCGGGACACAGATTTTCTATGGCTACACCTTC
.	TRBV7-2	.	TRBJ2-7	CASSLALNSYEQYF	TGTGCCAGCAGCTTAGCGCTTAACAGCTACGAGCAGTACTTC
few	TRBV7-9	.	TRBJ2-7	CASRPGRAPYEQYF	TGTGCCAGCAGGCCTGGTAGGGCACCCTACGAGCAGTACTTC
.	TRBV19	.	TRBJ1-1	CASSVDLNTEAFF	TGTGCCAGTAGTGTGGACTTGAACACTGAAGCTTTCTTT
.	TRBV14	.	TRBJ2-1	CASATYNEQFF	TGTGCCAGTGCAACCTACAATGAGCAGTTCTTC